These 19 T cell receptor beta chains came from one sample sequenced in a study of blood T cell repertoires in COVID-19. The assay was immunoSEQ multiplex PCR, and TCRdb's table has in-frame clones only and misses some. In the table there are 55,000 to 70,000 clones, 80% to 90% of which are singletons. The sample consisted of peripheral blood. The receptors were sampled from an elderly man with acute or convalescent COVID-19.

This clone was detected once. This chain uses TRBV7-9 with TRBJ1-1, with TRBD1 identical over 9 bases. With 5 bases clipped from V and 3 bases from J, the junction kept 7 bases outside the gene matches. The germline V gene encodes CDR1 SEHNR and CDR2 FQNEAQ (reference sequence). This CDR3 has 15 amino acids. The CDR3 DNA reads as TGTGCCAGCAGCCAGGGGGACAGGGCGGACACTGAAGCTTTCTTT. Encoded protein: CASSQGDRADTEAFF.

The CDR3 DNA reads TGTGCCAGCAGCCCCCAGAGGGACTATGGCTACACCTTC. It translates to CASSPQRDYGYTF. The V call is TRBV12-3 or TRBV12-4, the J call TRBJ1-2; D unresolved. This CDR3 is 13 amino acids long. Trimming took off 6 bases at V and 3 bases at J, with 11 bases between the two ends.

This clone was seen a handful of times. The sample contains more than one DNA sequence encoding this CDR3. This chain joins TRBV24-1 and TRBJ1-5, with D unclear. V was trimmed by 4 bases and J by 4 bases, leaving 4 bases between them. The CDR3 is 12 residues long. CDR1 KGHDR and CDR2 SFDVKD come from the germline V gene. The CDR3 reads CATSDLNQPQHF. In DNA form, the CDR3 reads TGTGCCACCAGTGACCTTAATCAGCCCCAGCATTTT.

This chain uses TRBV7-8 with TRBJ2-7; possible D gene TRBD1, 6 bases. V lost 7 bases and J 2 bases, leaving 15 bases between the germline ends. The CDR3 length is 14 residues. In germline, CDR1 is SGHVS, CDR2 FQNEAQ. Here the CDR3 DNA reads TGTGCCAGCACTGAGGCGGACAGCCCCTACGAGCAGTACTTC. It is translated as CASTEADSPYEQYF.

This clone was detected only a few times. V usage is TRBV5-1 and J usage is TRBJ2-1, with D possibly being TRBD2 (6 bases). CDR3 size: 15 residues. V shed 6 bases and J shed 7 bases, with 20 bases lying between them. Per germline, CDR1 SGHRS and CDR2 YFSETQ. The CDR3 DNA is TGCGCCAGCAACTTAAGGGACTTGCGGGAAAATGAGCAGTTCTTC. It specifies CASNLRDLRENEQFF.

CDR3 coding DNA: TGTGCCAGCTCACGTGGCAGCCAAGAGACCCAGTACTTC. Protein: CASSRGSQETQYF. The chain has TRBV18 and TRBJ2-5; no firm D call. The length of the CDR3 is 13 residues. The V and J ends lost 4 bases and 1 base respectively, with 7 bases between them. CDR1 and CDR2 (germline): KGHSH, LQKENI. The full variable domain, completed using reference TRBV18 and TRBJ2-5, is NAGVMQNPRHLVRRRGQEARLRCSPMKGHSHVYWYRQLPEEGLKFMVYLQKENIIDESGMPKERFSAEFPKEGPSILRIQQVVRGDSAAYFCASSRGSQETQYFGPGTRLLVL.

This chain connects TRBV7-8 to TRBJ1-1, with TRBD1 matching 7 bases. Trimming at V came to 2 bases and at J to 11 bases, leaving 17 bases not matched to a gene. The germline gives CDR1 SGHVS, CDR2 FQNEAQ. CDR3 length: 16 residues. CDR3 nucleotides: TGTGCCAGCAGCTTATTCCCTAACAGGGGAACACCTCGGGCTTTCTTT. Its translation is CASSLFPNRGTPRAFF. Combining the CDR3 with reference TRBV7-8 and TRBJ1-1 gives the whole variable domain GAGVSQSPRYKVAKRGQDVALRCDPISGHVSLFWYQQALGQGPEFLTYFQNEAQLDKSGLPSDRFFAERPEGSVSTLKIQRTQQEDSAVYLCASSLFPNRGTPRAFFGQGTRLTVV.

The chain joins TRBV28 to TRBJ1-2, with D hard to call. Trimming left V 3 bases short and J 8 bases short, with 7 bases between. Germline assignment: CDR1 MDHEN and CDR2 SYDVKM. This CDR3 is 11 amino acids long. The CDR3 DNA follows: TGTGCCAGCAGTTTTCTCCTCGGCTACACCTTC. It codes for CASSFLLGYTF.

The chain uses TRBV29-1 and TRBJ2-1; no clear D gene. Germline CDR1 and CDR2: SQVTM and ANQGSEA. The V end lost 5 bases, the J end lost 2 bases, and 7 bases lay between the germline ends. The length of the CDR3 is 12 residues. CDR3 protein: CSVTTAYNEQFF. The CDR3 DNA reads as TGCAGCGTTACCACAGCCTACAATGAGCAGTTCTTC.

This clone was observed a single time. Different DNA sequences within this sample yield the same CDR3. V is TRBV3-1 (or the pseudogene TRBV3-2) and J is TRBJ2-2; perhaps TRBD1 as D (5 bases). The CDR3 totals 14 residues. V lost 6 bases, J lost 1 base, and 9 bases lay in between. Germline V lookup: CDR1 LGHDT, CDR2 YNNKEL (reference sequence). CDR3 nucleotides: TGTGCCAGCAGTTTTGGACAGAACACCGGGGAGCTGTTTTTT. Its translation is CASSFGQNTGELFF.

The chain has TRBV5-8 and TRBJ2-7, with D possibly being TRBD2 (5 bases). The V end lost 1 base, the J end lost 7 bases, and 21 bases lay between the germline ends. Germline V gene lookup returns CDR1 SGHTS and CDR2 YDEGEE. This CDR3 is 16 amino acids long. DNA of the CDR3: TGTGCCAGCAGCTTGATTTTTTTGCGGGTCCCGGGGGAGCAGTACTTC. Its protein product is CASSLIFLRVPGEQYF.

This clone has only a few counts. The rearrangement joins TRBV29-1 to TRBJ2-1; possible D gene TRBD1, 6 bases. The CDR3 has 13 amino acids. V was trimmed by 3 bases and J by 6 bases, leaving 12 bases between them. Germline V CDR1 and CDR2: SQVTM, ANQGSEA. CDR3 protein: CSVEEPRGNEQFF. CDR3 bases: TGCAGCGTTGAGGAACCCAGGGGCAATGAGCAGTTCTTC.

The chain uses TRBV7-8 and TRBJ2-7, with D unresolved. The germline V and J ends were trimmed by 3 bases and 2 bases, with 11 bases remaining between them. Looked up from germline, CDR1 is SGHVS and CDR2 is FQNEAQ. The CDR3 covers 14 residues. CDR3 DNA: TGTGCCAGCAGCTTCTCGGTCCCCCCCTACGAGCAGTACTTC. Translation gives CASSFSVPPYEQYF.

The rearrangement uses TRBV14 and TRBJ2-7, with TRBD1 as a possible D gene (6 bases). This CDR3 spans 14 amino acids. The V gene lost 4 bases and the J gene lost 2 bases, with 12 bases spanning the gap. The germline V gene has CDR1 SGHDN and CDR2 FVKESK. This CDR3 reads CASSPTGKAYEQYF. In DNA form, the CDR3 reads TGTGCCAGCAGCCCCACAGGGAAGGCCTACGAGCAGTACTTC. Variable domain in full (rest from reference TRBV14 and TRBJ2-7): EAGVTQFPSHSVIEKGQTVTLRCDPISGHDNLYWYRRVMGKEIKFLLHFVKESKQDESGMPNNRFLAERTGGTYSTLKVQPAELEDSGVYFCASSPTGKAYEQYFGPGTRLTVT.

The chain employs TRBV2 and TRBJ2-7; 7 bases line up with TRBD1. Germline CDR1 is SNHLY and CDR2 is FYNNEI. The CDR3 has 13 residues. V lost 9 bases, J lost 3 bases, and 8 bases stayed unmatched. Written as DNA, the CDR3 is TGTGCCAGTAGAGATCGACAGGGCTACGAGCAGTACTTC. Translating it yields CASRDRQGYEQYF.

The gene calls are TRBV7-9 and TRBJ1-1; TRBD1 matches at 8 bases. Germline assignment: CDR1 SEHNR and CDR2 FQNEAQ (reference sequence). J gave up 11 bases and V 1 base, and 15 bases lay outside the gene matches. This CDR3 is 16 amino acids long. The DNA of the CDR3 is TGTGCCAGCAGCTTAGAGGATCCGGGACAGGCCTCGTGGGCTTTCTTT. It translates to CASSLEDPGQASWAFF.

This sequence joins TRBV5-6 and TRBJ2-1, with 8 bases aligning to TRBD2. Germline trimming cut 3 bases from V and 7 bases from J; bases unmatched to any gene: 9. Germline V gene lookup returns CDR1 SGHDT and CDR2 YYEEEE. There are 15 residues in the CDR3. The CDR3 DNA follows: TGTGCCAGCAGCTCCCGGGAAGCGGGGGCTAATGAGCAGTTCTTC. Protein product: CASSSREAGANEQFF.

The CDR3 here is CASKRLAGDEQFF. The CDR3 DNA sequence: TGTGCCAGCAAGAGGCTAGCGGGAGATGAGCAGTTCTTC. This chain connects TRBV3-1 (or the pseudogene TRBV3-2) to TRBJ2-1, with TRBD2 identical over 10 bases. This CDR3 region has 13 residues. Trimming removed 7 bases from V and 8 bases from J; junction bases left unmatched: 5. Per germline, CDR1 LGHDT and CDR2 YNNKEL (reference sequence).

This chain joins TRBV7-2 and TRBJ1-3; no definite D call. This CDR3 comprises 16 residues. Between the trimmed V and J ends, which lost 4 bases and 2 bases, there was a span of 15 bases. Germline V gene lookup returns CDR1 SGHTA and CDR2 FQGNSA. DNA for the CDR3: TGTGCCAGCAGCTCATCGACATCCAGTGCTGGAAACACCATATATTTT. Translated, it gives CASSSSTSSAGNTIYF.